Listed here are 9 T cell receptor beta chains from one sample, sequenced in a study of cytomegalovirus exposure and HLA in healthy donors. PCR was performed using 60 Vbeta and 13 Jbeta primers. Sequenced by immunoSEQ multiplex PCR; TCRdb stores in-frame clones only, minus some. Of 100,000 to 120,000 clones detected, approximately 79% appear once; the ten largest clones hold roughly 6.2%. Sequencing input: PBMCs. These receptors were obtained from a man aged 25-45 years in good health and CMV-seropositive.

The gene calls are TRBV5-1 and TRBJ2-3, with D unresolved. V gave up 6 bases and J gave up 6 bases, with 8 bases separating them. Germline assignment: CDR1 SGHRS and CDR2 YFSETQ. The CDR3 covers 11 residues. The CDR3 DNA sequence: TGCGCCAGCACCGCGGCGGATACGCAGTATTTT. It is translated as CASTAADTQYF.

The chain employs TRBV2 and TRBJ2-3, with 7 bases identical to TRBD1. Per germline, CDR1 SNHLY and CDR2 FYNNEI. The CDR3 extends over 15 amino acids. V was clipped by 6 bases and J by 4 bases; unmatched bases: 10. In DNA, the CDR3 is TGTGCCAGCAGGATTCCCCGGGACAGTCCAGATACGCAGTATTTT. Translation: CASRIPRDSPDTQYF. The whole variable domain, filled in from reference TRBV2 and TRBJ2-3, reads EPEVTQTPSHQVTQMGQEVILRCVPISNHLYFYWYRQILGQKVEFLVSFYNNEISEKSEIFDDQFSVERPDGSNFTLKIRSTKLEDSAMYFCASRIPRDSPDTQYFGPGTRLTVL.

The CDR3 bases are TGTGCCAGCAGCTTAAGCAGGTTTTATGGCTACACCTTC. This codes for CASSLSRFYGYTF. V gene TRBV7-9 combines with J gene TRBJ1-2; D unresolved. The V gene lost 2 bases and the J gene lost 5 bases, with 9 bases spanning the gap. The germline V gene has CDR1 SEHNR and CDR2 FQNEAQ (reference sequence). CDR3 length equals 13 residues.

This clone was counted a few times. The V call is TRBV7-8, the J call TRBJ2-3, with 11 bases matching TRBD2. Germline values: CDR1 SGHVS, CDR2 FQNEAQ. After removal of 3 bases from V and 2 bases from J, the junction contained 1 base not matched to a gene. CDR3 length: 15 residues. The CDR3 region is CASSLTSGDTDTQYF. For the CDR3, the DNA is TGTGCCAGCAGCTTGACTAGCGGGGACACAGATACGCAGTATTTT.

The chain joins TRBV6-4 to TRBJ2-5; possibly TRBD1 for D (5 bases). V dropped 0 bases and J dropped 5 bases, with 13 bases sitting between them. The CDR3 covers 15 residues. Germline CDR1 and CDR2: MRHNA and SNTAGT. In DNA form, the CDR3 reads TGTGCCAGCAGTGACTCGAGGTGCAGGGTCGAGACCCAGTACTTC. Translating gives CASSDSRCRVETQYF.

The genes are TRBV13 and TRBJ2-5; perhaps TRBD1 as D (6 bases). V lost 6 bases and J 6 bases, leaving 17 bases between the germline ends. Germline CDR1 is PRHDT and CDR2 is FYEKMQ (reference sequence). This CDR3 spans 14 amino acids. The CDR3 coding sequence is TGTGCCAGCAGTTCGGAAAAGGACAGTCAGACCCAGTACTTC. Translation gives CASSSEKDSQTQYF. Full variable domain (missing parts from reference TRBV13 and TRBJ2-5): AAGVIQSPRHLIKEKRETATLKCYPIPRHDTVYWYQQGPGQDPQFLISFYEKMQSDKGSIPDRFSAQQFSDYHSELNMSSLELGDSALYFCASSSEKDSQTQYFGPGTRLLVL.

The rearrangement links TRBV15 to TRBJ2-7; the match to TRBD1 covers 8 bases. CDR1 is LNHNV, CDR2 YYDKDF, per germline (reference sequence). CDR3 length: 15 residues. V was clipped by 3 bases and J by 0 bases; unmatched bases: 4. The CDR3 region has the DNA TGTGCCACCAGCAGCCTAGGGACAGGCTCCTACGAGCAGTACTTC. This translates into CATSSLGTGSYEQYF.

The chain uses TRBV4-1 and TRBJ2-7; 8 bases line up with TRBD2. The CDR3 loop spans 17 amino acids. The J segment lost 3 bases and the V segment lost 4 bases, leaving 14 bases of the junction unmatched. The germline gives CDR1 MGHRA, CDR2 YSYEKL. CDR3 residues: CASSPKGAGTRIYEQYF. DNA of the CDR3: TGCGCCAGCAGCCCAAAAGGGGCCGGGACTAGGATCTACGAGCAGTACTTC.

The chain employs TRBV27 and TRBJ1-4, with unresolved D. Per the germline V gene, CDR1 is MNHEY and CDR2 is SMNVEV (reference sequence). Trimming removed 3 bases at V and 8 bases at J, with 16 bases between. The CDR3 sequence is 15 residues long. The CDR3 nucleotides read TGTGCCAGCAGTTTGGACCGGGGTTCGGCAGAAAAACTGTTTTTT. Protein: CASSLDRGSAEKLFF.